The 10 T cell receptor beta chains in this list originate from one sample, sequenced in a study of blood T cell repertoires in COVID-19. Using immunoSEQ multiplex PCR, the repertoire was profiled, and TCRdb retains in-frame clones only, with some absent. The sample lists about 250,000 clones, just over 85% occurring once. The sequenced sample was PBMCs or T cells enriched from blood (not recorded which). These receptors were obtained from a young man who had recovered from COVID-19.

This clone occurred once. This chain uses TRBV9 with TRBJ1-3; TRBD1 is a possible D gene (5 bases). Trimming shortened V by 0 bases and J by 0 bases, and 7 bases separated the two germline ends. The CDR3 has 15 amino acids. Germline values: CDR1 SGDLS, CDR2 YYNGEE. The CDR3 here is CASSVGQGSGNTIYF. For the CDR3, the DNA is TGTGCCAGCAGCGTAGGTCAGGGCTCTGGAAACACCATATATTTT.

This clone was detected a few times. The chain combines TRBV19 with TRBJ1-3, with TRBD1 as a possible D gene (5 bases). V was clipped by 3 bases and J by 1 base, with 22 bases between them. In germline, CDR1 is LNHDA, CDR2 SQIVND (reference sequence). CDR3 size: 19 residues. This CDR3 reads CASSIWGETDGGSGNTIYF. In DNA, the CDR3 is TGTGCCAGTAGTATCTGGGGCGAGACAGACGGGGGATCTGGAAACACCATATATTTT.

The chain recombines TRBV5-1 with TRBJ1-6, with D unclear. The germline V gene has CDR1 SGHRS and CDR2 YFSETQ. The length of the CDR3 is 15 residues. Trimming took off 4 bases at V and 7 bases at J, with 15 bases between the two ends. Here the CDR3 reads CASSRTHEPNSPLHF. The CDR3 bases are TGCGCCAGCAGCCGTACACACGAACCAAATTCACCCCTCCACTTT.

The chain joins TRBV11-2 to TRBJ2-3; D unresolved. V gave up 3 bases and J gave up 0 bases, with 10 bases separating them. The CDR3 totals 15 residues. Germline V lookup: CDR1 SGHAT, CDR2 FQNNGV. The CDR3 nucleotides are TGTGCCAGCAGCTTCTCTGGTACTAGCACAGATACGCAGTATTTT. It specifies CASSFSGTSTDTQYF.

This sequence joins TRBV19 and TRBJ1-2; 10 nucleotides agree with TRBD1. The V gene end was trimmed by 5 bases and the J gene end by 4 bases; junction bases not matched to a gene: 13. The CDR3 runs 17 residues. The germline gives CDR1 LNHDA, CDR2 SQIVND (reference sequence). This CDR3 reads CASSAVLGTGATYGYTF. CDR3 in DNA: TGTGCCAGTAGTGCAGTCTTGGGGACAGGGGCTACCTATGGCTACACCTTC. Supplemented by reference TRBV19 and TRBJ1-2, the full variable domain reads DGGITQSPKYLFRKEGQNVTLSCEQNLNHDAMYWYRQDPGQGLRLIYYSQIVNDFQKGDIAEGYSVSREKKESFPLTVTSAQKNPTAFYLCASSAVLGTGATYGYTFGSGTRLTVV.

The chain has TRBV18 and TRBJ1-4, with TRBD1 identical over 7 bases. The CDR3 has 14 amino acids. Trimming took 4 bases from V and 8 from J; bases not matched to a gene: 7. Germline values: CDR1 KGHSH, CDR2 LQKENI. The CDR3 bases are TGTGCCAGCTCACGAGGACAGGAGCACGAAAAACTGTTTTTT. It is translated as CASSRGQEHEKLFF.

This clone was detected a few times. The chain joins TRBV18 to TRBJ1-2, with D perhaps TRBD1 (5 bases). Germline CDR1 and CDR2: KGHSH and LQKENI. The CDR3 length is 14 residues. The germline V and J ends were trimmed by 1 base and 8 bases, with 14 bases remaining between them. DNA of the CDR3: TGTGCCAGCTCACCACAGGAGGGGCTCGGGGGCTACACCTTC. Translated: CASSPQEGLGGYTF. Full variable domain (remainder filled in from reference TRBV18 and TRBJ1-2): NAGVMQNPRHLVRRRGQEARLRCSPMKGHSHVYWYRQLPEEGLKFMVYLQKENIIDESGMPKERFSAEFPKEGPSILRIQQVVRGDSAAYFCASSPQEGLGGYTFGSGTRLTVV.

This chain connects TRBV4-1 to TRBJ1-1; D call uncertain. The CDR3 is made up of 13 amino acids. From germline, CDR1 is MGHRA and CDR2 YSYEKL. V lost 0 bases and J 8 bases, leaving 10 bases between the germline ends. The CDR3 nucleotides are TGCGCCAGCAGCCAAGATGCGTTTACCGAAGCTTTCTTT. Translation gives CASSQDAFTEAFF.

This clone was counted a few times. The CDR3 is CASSFPGGARNSPLHF. DNA of the CDR3: TGTGCCAGCAGTTTCCCAGGGGGCGCAAGGAATTCACCCCTCCACTTT. V gene TRBV28 combines with J gene TRBJ1-6; 8 bases match TRBD1. Germline CDR1 reads MDHEN; CDR2 reads SYDVKM. V dropped 3 bases and J dropped 7; count of bases not matched to a gene: 8. This CDR3 comprises 16 residues.

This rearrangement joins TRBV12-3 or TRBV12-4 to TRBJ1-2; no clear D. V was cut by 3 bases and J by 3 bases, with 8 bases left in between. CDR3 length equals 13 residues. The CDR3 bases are TGTGCCAGCAGTTTCGACGCGGACTATGGCTACACCTTC. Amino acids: CASSFDADYGYTF.